The clone carrying this T cell receptor (beta chain) showed up just once. Its target is not known. Germline lookup yields CDR1 SEHNR and CDR2 FQNEAQ (reference sequence). Unmatched junction bases numbered 10, after V lost 6 bases and J lost 7 bases. This CDR3 region has 15 residues. This specimen belongs to a study of OX40 agonist ivuxolimab in advanced cancers. Sampled blood was obtained at baseline, cycle 4 day 1, and cycle 7 day 1. Study-level findings and limits: The study did not work out the antigen specificity of the expanded peripheral T cells.

Profiling relied on immunoSEQ multiplex PCR, and the TCRdb table lists in-frame clones only, not all of them. The sample lists about 90,000 clones; roughly nine tenths were seen once. The specimen comprised CD4+ or CD8+ T cells sorted from blood, sampled in a trial of the OX40 agonist ivuxolimab. V gene TRBV7-9 combines with J gene TRBJ2-1; 9 positions match TRBD2. This clonotype was obtained from an adult with an advanced solid tumor such as melanoma, head and neck, liver or kidney cancer. In nucleotides, the CDR3 is TGTGCCAGCAGGGTTATAGCGGGAGCGGGGAATGAGCAGTTCTTC. Translation: CASRVIAGAGNEQFF.